A single sample gave rise to the 8 T cell receptor beta chains below, sequenced in a study of cytomegalovirus exposure and HLA in healthy donors. Primers: 60 Vbeta forward and 13 Jbeta reverse. Clones were read by immunoSEQ multiplex PCR, and TCRdb kept only the in-frame ones, dropping some. The data hold tens of thousands of clones, with about 80% observed a single time. The sample comprised PBMCs. The receptors here all came from a man aged 50-59 years in good health and CMV-seropositive.

On this clone: Distinct nucleotide sequences in the sample also encode this CDR3. This chain connects TRBV9 to TRBJ2-7; 7 nucleotides match TRBD1. The J call is uncertain, as TRBJ2-1 better fits the DNA end. Germline V CDR1 and CDR2: SGDLS, YYNGEE. The CDR3 has 15 amino acids. The CDR3 loop is CASSSQGPSSYEQFF. In DNA form, the CDR3 reads TGTGCCAGCAGCTCACAGGGGCCCAGCTCCTACGAGCAGTTCTTC.

This clone was picked up a small number of times. V gene TRBV28 combines with J gene TRBJ2-7; 7 bases line up with TRBD1. The CDR3 sequence is 14 residues long. The germline gives CDR1 MDHEN, CDR2 SYDVKM. V shed 6 bases, J shed 2 bases, and the junction held 7 bases outside the gene matches. CDR3 DNA: TGTGCCAGCAGACAATCGACAGGGACCTACGAGCAGTACTTC. Translation: CASRQSTGTYEQYF.

The V and J genes are TRBV6-4 and TRBJ1-6; 8 nucleotides line up with TRBD1. CDR1 and CDR2 from the germline V gene are MRHNA and SNTAGT. This CDR3 comprises 16 residues. The ends lost 1 base at V and 5 bases at J; junction bases unmatched: 4. The CDR3 reads CASSDYPGGHNSPLHF. CDR3 in DNA: TGTGCCAGCAGTGACTACCCAGGGGGCCATAATTCACCCCTCCACTTT.

This sequence joins TRBV5-8 and TRBJ2-1; D gene unclear. In germline, CDR1 is SGHTS, CDR2 YDEGEE. Trimming stripped 5 bases from V and 6 bases from J, with 9 bases between. The CDR3 is 12 residues long. The DNA of the CDR3 is TGTGCCAGCAGTTTTAGCAGCAATGAGCAGTTCTTC. It yields the protein CASSFSSNEQFF. The complete variable domain, with remaining parts taken from reference TRBV5-8 and TRBJ2-1, reads EAGVTQSPTHLIKTRGQQATLRCSPISGHTSVYWYQQALGLGLQFLLWYDEGEERNRGNFPPRFSGRQFPNYSSELNVNALELEDSALYLCASSFSSNEQFFGPGTRLTVL.

This clone occurred a few times. The chain uses TRBV6-6 and TRBJ2-5, with 7 positions matching TRBD1. CDR1 and CDR2 (germline): MNHNY, SVGAGI (reference sequence). The CDR3 runs 13 residues. With V trimmed by 5 bases and J by 3 bases, 3 bases remained unmatched. DNA of the CDR3: TGTGCCAGCAGTCCTACAGGGGAAGAGACCCAGTACTTC. It codes for CASSPTGEETQYF.

Comments on this clone: The identical CDR3 is also encoded by other nucleotide sequences in the sample. V and J are TRBV11-2 and TRBJ1-1; no firm D call. Germline V gene sequence: CDR1 SGHAT, CDR2 FQNNGV. With 1 base removed from V and 3 bases from J, the gap between germline ends came to 12 bases. CDR3 length: 15 residues. The CDR3 coding sequence is TGTGCCAGCAGCTTAGGTGGAGGGTGGTACACTGAAGCTTTCTTT. It encodes CASSLGGGWYTEAFF.

The gene calls are TRBV11-2 and TRBJ2-2; D is unclear. The CDR3 is 16 residues long. Germline V gene sequence: CDR1 SGHAT, CDR2 FQNNGV. Trimming stripped 1 base from V and 1 base from J, with 10 bases between. CDR3 loop: CASSLVARVNTGELFF. CDR3 sequence (DNA): TGTGCCAGCAGCTTAGTCGCCCGGGTGAACACCGGGGAGCTGTTTTTT.

The V gene is TRBV5-4, the J gene TRBJ2-1, with D tentatively TRBD1 (5 bases). Germline CDR1 is SGHNT and CDR2 is YYREEE (reference sequence). V lost 2 bases and J 1 base, leaving 10 bases between the germline ends. This CDR3 region has 15 residues. The CDR3 protein is CASSLSKGSYNEQFF. The CDR3 nucleotides are TGTGCCAGCAGCTTATCTAAGGGGTCCTACAATGAGCAGTTCTTC.